This TCR beta chain was found in a study of shared clonotypes between healthy human individuals. The germline gives CDR1 SNHLY, CDR2 FYNNEI. The CDR3 is 13 amino acids. V was clipped by 4 bases and J by 6 bases, with 12 bases between them. The protocol was immunoSEQ multiplex PCR, while the TCRdb copy is restricted to in-frame clones and leaves out a portion. The repertoire holds 300,000 or so clones, with around 67% as singletons. The origin of this receptor is a man younger than 45 in good health. The sample taken for sequencing was memory CD4+ T cells sorted from blood. Specified subset: CD45RA-negative fraction. The rearrangement links TRBV2 to TRBJ1-1, with D unclear. For the CDR3, the DNA is TGTGCCAGCAGTGCTCGCCGGGGAGCTGAAGCTTTCTTT. Protein: CASSARRGAEAFF.